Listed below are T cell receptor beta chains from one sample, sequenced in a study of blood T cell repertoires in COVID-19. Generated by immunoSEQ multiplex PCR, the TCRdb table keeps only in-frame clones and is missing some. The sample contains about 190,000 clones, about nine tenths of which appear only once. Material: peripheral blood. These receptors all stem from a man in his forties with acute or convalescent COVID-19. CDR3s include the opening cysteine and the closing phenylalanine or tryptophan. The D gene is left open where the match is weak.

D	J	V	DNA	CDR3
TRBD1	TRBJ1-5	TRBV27	TGTGCCAGCAGGACGGGACAGGGCAATCAGCCCCAGCATTTT	CASRTGQGNQPQHF
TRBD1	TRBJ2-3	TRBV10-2	TGCGCCAGCAGTAGGACAGGGAGCACAGATACGCAGTATTTT	CASSRTGSTDTQYF
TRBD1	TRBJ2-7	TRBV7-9	TGTGCCAGCAGCACGCTGGACAGGGCCCACGAGCAGTACTTC	CASSTLDRAHEQYF
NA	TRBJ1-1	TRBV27	TGTGCCAGCAGTTTGGGCATGAACACTGAAGCTTTCTTT	CASSLGMNTEAFF
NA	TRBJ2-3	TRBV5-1	TGCGCCAGCAGAGGAGGTTTCACAGATACGCAGTATTTT	CASRGGFTDTQYF
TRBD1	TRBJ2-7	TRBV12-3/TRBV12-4	TGTGCCAGCAGGGGACAGCAAACTGGCGAGCAGTACTTC	CASRGQQTGEQYF
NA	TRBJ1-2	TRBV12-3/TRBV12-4	TGTGCCAGCAGCCGGGATGGGGACTATGGCTACACCTTC	CASSRDGDYGYTF
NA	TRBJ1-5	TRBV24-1	TGTGCCACCAGCAAAGCAGGGGATCAGCCCCAGCATTTT	CATSKAGDQPQHF
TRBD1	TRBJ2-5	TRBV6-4	TGTGCCCCCCGACAGGGGTTTCGAGAGACCCAGTACTTC	CAPRQGFRETQYF
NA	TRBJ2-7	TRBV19	TGTGCCAGTAGTATGGTTGGCAGCTACGAGCAGTACTTC	CASSMVGSYEQYF
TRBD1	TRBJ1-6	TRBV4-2	TGTGCCAGCAGCCAAGTAATAGGGGACAGGGTTGGGTCACCCCTCCACTTT	CASSQVIGDRVGSPLHF